Ten or more counts support the clone carrying this T cell receptor (beta chain). What it binds is not known. Using its own MiXCR run on the RACE reads, TCRdb lists one record per CDR3 protein. This sample yields some 82,000 distinct CDR3 sequences, of which about 10% are seen a single time; roughly 4.2% belongs to the top ten. This sample was included in a study of human T cells and chemical hapten exposure. Study-wide background: Sensitization applied 2% DPC to around 2 cm by around 2 cm of upper inner arm skin. DPC 0.01% went on the upper back by patch test, with reading at 6 days. Study conclusions and caveats: While controls formed fewer of them, expanded TCRs formed significantly more large CDR3 similarity clusters.

The time point denotes: patch test 1, 2 weeks after DPC sensitization. Treatment indicated: therapeutic diphenylcyclopropenone sensitization with weekly scalp DPC. The CDR3 runs to 14 residues. The V gene lost 4 bases and the J gene lost 2 bases, with 15 bases spanning the gap. Germline CDR1 and CDR2: SQVTM and ANQGSEA. The sequence came from a woman between 50 and 59 years old with alopecia areata. Some clones in this sample may be carry-over from other donors' samples. This material consisted of whole blood, taken in connection with sensitization to the hapten diphenylcyclopropenone (DPC). This rearrangement joins TRBV29-1 to TRBJ2-7; D is tentatively TRBD1 or TRBD2 (5 bases each). The CDR3 DNA sequence: TGCAGCGTTGTTACGGGGCTAGGGACCTACGAGCAGTACTTC. As protein: CSVVTGLGTYEQYF.